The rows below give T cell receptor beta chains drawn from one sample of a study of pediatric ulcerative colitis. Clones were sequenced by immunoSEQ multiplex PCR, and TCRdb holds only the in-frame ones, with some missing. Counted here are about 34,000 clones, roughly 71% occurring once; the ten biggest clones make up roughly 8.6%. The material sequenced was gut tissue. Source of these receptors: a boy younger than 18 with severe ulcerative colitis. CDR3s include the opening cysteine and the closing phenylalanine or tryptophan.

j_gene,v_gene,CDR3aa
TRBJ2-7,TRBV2,CASRLGQGYEQYF
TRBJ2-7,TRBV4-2,CASSPGTGGYEQYF
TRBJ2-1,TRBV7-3,CASSHSPTVNEQFF
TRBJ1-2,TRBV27,CASSLEGVGYTF
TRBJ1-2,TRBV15,CATRDRGRRGYTF
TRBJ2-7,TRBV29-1,CSVESGYEQYF
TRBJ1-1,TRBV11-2,CASSQGGRTEAFF
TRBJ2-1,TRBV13,CASSLMRGAEGHEQFF
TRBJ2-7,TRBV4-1,CASRPIGGGGTYEQYF
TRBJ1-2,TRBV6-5,CASSQRTGRNYGYTF
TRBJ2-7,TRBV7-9,CASQRGSNYEQYF
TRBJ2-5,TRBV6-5,CASRGQGAVETQYF
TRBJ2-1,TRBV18,CASSHSWGQGLDEQFF
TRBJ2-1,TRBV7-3,CASSRFARTAYNEQFF
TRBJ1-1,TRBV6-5,CAIRSTGMNTEAFF
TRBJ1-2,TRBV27,CASMERTGSVAGYGYTF
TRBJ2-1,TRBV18,CASSPVQGAYNEQFF
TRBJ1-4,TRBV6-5,CASRAYATNEKLFF
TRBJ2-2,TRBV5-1,CASSNGQPNTGELFF
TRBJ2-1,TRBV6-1,CASFSGGAQVEQFF
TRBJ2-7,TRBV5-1,CASSLLGQGSEQYF
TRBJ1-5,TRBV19,CASSIDRGPPQHF
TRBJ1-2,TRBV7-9,CASSTSSGQALVGYTF
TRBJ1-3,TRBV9,CASSVGSRFWDTIYF
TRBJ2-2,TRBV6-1,CASRGGPGELFF
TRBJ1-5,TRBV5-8,CASNTGTNQPQHF
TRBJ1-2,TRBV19,CASSSRGPQANYGYTF
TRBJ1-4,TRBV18,CASSPRRPGTTTNEKLFF
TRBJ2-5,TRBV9,CASSPTSGGGYQETQYF
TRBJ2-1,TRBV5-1,CASRSQGFNEQFF
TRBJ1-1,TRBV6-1,CASSELENTEAFF
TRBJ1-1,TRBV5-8,CASSFQGRTEAFF
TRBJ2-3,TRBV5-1,CASSRSLGGDTDTQYF
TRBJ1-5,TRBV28,CASSLWQGGNQPQHF
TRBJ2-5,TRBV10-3,CATRGSGSETQYF
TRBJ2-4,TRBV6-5,CASSRRVAKNIQYF
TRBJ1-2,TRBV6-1,CASRGLSTGGYGYTF
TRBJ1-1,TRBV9,CASAGTYNTEAFF